This T cell receptor beta chain was observed in a study of blood T cell repertoires in COVID-19. Study summary: The study drew acute and convalescent COVID-19 samples from the United States, Italy and Spain. T cells, B-cell-depleted T cells, or PBMCs supplied cDNA or gDNA.

Per the study methods: Cell counts per sample came from amplifying reference gene primers. Libraries were prepared by immunoSEQ multiplex PCR; TCRdb keeps only in-frame clonotypes and omits some of them. V and J calls and clone size follow that table, whereas D and trimming were derived from the DNA. This table has 80,000 to 95,000 clones, around 79% appearing once. Germline V lookup: CDR1 SEHNR, CDR2 FQNEAQ (reference sequence). Trimming took 2 bases from V and 5 from J, leaving 15 bases between them. The CDR3 has 15 amino acids. Sequencing input: peripheral blood. V is TRBV7-9 and J is TRBJ2-5; perhaps TRBD1 as D (5 bases). The origin of this receptor is an elderly woman with acute or convalescent COVID-19. CDR3 protein: CASSLNVRGTETQYF. The CDR3 DNA sequence: TGTGCCAGCAGCTTAAATGTAAGGGGAACTGAGACCCAGTACTTC.